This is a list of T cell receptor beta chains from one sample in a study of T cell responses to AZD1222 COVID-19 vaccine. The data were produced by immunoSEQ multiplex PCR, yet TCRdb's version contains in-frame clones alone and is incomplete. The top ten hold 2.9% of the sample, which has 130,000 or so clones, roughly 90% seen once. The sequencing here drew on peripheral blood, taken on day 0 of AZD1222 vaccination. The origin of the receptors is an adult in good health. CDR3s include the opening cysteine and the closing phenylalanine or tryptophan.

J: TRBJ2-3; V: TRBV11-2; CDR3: CASSHPFTDTQYF
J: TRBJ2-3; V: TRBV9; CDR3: CASSVGGDTDTQYF
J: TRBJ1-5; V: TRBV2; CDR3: CASSVRSAFNQPQHF
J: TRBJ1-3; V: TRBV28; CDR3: CASSYHTSGNTIYF
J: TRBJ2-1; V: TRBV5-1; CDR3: CASSLAPRVEQFF
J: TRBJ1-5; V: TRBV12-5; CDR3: CASGNTPTGSGQPQHF
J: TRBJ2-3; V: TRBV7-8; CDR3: CASSSRRLAGGPLLTDTQYF
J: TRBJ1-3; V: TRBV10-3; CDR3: CAISRDRDARGSGNTIYF
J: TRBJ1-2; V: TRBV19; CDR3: CASRPVTGTGVNYGYTF
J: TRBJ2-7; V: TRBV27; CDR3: CASSPIPTLYEQYF
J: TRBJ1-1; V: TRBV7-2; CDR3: CASRLVTGGNTEAFF
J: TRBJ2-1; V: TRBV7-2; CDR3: CASSLATPTTHIHNEQFF
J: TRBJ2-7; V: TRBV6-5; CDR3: CASRSSGSSYEQYF
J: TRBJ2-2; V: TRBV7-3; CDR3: CASSSDSFGTGELFF
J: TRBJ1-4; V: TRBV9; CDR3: CASSPTGVPISMEKLFF
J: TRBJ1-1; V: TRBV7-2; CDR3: CASSLSGGPGTEAFF
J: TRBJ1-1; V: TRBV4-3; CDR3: CASSHGRGTWNTEAFF
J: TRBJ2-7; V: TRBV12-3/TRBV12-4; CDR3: CASSLFQGTEQYF
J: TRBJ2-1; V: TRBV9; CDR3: CASSVSGGHSYSEQFF
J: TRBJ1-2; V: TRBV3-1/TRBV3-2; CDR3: CASSPATGQRSYGYTF
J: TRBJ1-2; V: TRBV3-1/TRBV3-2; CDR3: CASSRRGQYYGYTF
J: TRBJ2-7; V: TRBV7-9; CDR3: CASSLGDYEQYF
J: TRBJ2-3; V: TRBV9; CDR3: CASSVAEGGPGVNTQYF
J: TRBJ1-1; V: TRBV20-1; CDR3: CSALGLLGAFF
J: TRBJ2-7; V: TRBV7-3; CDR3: CASSLSAGEAYEQYF
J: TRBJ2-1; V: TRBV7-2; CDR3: CASSSIDEQFF